The rows below give T cell receptor beta chains drawn from one sample of a study of blood T cell repertoires in COVID-19. TCRdb's copy holds only in-frame clones and misses some; the assay was immunoSEQ multiplex PCR. The sample consists of roughly 200,000 clones, around 80% of them appearing once. Sequencing was performed on peripheral blood. Source of these receptors: an elderly woman with COVID-19, enrolled during active disease. Each CDR3 is given without its conserved first and last residue.

j_call	v_call	cdr3_length	cdr3_aa
TRBJ2-7	TRBV4-1	11	ASSLQIPGEQY
TRBJ1-2	TRBV7-9	13	ASSLAGHPNYGYT
TRBJ2-3	TRBV28	14	ASSLWDRGWTDTQY
TRBJ2-1	TRBV5-1	13	ASSLVDSRYNEQF
TRBJ2-5	TRBV6-5	11	ASNPDRGPPRY
TRBJ2-1	TRBV25-1	15	ASSDPTVAGAVNEQF
TRBJ2-1	TRBV24-1	10	ASGQHYNEQF
TRBJ2-7	TRBV5-1	12	ASSFSGIPYEQY
TRBJ1-6	TRBV7-8	13	ASSVRTEYNSPLH
TRBJ1-3	TRBV19	10	ASSATRNTIY
TRBJ2-5	TRBV29-1	12	SVEVGAALKTQY
TRBJ1-1	TRBV5-4	12	ASSSTGLNTEAF
TRBJ2-3	TRBV20-1	12	SASKESGADTQY
TRBJ1-4	TRBV6-5	12	ASKMSTTNEKLF
TRBJ2-2	TRBV18	12	ASSIGGYTGELF
TRBJ2-7	TRBV6-5	12	ASIFPGLVGEQY
TRBJ1-6	TRBV9	13	ASSPKRQNNSPLH
TRBJ2-2	TRBV5-5	12	ASSLATRGGELF
TRBJ2-1	TRBV7-2	13	ASSSRTRPYNEQF
TRBJ1-4	TRBV3-1/TRBV3-2	13	ASSQAGATNEKLF
TRBJ1-2	TRBV7-6	13	ASSLDWTGRHGYT
TRBJ1-2	TRBV9	12	ASSVGPSPRGYT
TRBJ2-3	TRBV5-1	12	ASSFTEGPDTQY
TRBJ1-2	TRBV28	13	ASNPFRTGNYGYT
TRBJ2-3	TRBV29-1	12	SVEVARYGDTQY
TRBJ1-2	TRBV2	9	ASSGQYGYT
TRBJ2-2	TRBV4-3	16	ASSQDPSGGAYTGELF
TRBJ1-1	TRBV2	11	ASSDDRDTEAF
TRBJ1-6	TRBV5-1	11	ASRKSDNSPLH
TRBJ2-5	TRBV5-1	14	ASSFSGGAGQETQY